This record looks at one T cell receptor (beta chain) sequence and its context. As yet, its antigen is unknown. A much larger clone sits a single nucleotide away, making a read error possible. Germline V gene data show CDR1 as MGHRA and CDR2 as YSYEKL. The CDR3 sequence is 15 residues long. This entry belongs to a study of blood T cells in healthy people across ages. General study points: With age, beta diversity per million T cells declined roughly linearly, significantly by over 35.

Primed by a sample-barcoded 5' primer and a J-beta primer mix, a second PCR proceeded for 7 to 11 cycles. A 12-random-nucleotide template-switch adaptor tagged each cDNA molecule. MiXCR, run by TCRdb on the 5' RACE reads, gives a single entry per CDR3 protein. The repertoire holds about 1,400,000 distinct CDR3 sequences, with approximately 40% as singletons. This chain connects TRBV4-1 to TRBJ2-1, with D perhaps being TRBD1 or TRBD2 (5 bases each). TRBJ2-7 explains the end of the DNA better; the J call may be wrong. This receptor was taken from a woman under 30 in good health. Material: blood. The CDR3 here is CASSQGPSSYNEQYF. The CDR3 coding sequence is TGCGCCAGCAGCCAGGGACCGAGCTCCTACAATGAGCAGTACTTC.